These 2 T cell receptor beta chains share one sample of origin, sequenced in a study of OX40 agonist ivuxolimab in advanced cancers. Sequencing was performed with immunoSEQ multiplex PCR; in TCRdb, only in-frame clones are kept and a portion is missing. The top ten clones hold 2.5% to 3% of a sample with approximately 69,000 clones, 80% to 90% of them seen once. This specimen was CD4+ or CD8+ T cells sorted from blood, taken in a trial of the OX40 agonist ivuxolimab. The receptor set was obtained from an adult with an advanced solid tumor such as melanoma, head and neck, liver or kidney cancer.

The rearrangement links TRBV28 to TRBJ1-3; D is uncertain. V lost 3 bases and J lost 7, with 4 bases in between. This CDR3 comprises 11 residues. Germline CDR1 MDHEN, CDR2 SYDVKM. The CDR3 sequence: CASSLENTIYF. CDR3 DNA: TGTGCCAGCAGTTTGGAGAACACCATATATTTT.

This chain connects TRBV30 to TRBJ2-1, with no clear D. The CDR3 is 12 amino acids. Trimming took 2 bases from V and 9 from J, leaving 11 bases between them. The germline gives CDR1 GTSNPN, CDR2 SVGIG (reference sequence). CDR3 sequence (DNA): TGTGCCTGGAGTACAGTTCGTCGTGAGCAGTTCTTC. This codes for CAWSTVRREQFF.